This T cell receptor (beta chain) is from a study of blood T cell repertoires in COVID-19. CDR1 is MGHRA, CDR2 YSYEKL, per germline. V lost 3 bases to trimming and J lost 1 base; unmatched junction nucleotides: 3. The CDR3 is 17 amino acids. Methods used by the authors: Amplification with reference gene primers provided the estimates of nucleated cell counts. The table came from immunoSEQ multiplex PCR; TCRdb's copy has only in-frame clones and leaves some out. The DNA gave D and trimming, while V, J and clone size come from that table. The table lists around 250,000 clones, 88% of them singletons. In terms of age and location, participants ranged from about 18 to 95 years and lived in roughly 22 US areas. Participants classified as exposed had met a COVID-19 case within 2 weeks before study entry.

The source is a woman aged 40 to 55 who had been exposed to COVID-19. The sequencing sample was made of PBMCs or T cells enriched from blood (not recorded which). The chain carries TRBV4-1 and TRBJ2-2; 12 bases line up with TRBD2. The CDR3 is CASSHGLAGMNTGELFF. DNA of the CDR3: TGCGCCAGCAGCCACGGACTAGCGGGGATGAACACCGGGGAGCTGTTTTTT.